What follows are 22 T cell receptor beta chains derived from one specimen sequenced in a study of radiotherapy plus CTLA-4 blockade in lung cancer. Generated by immunoSEQ multiplex PCR, the TCRdb table keeps only in-frame clones and is missing some. The sample yields roughly 3,000 clones, around three quarters seen once. Sequencing was performed on tumor tissue, taken from a patient treated with radiotherapy plus ipilimumab. The source is a human donor with non-small cell lung cancer that progressed on radiotherapy plus ipilimumab.

This clone has only a few counts. The chain links TRBV7-2 to TRBJ2-6; D is unresolved. CDR1 and CDR2 from the germline V gene are SGHTA and FQGNSA. The CDR3 runs 15 residues. V was cut by 1 base and J by 0 bases, with 4 bases left in between. CDR3 loop: CASSLGHSGANVLTF. For the CDR3, the DNA is TGTGCCAGCAGCTTAGGGCACTCTGGGGCCAACGTCCTGACTTTC. The full variable domain, completed using reference TRBV7-2 and TRBJ2-6, is GAGVSQSPSNKVTEKGKDVELRCDPISGHTALYWYRQSLGQGLEFLIYFQGNSAPDKSGLPSDRFSAERTGGSVSTLTIQRTQQEDSAVYLCASSLGHSGANVLTFGAGSRLTVL.

The chain couples TRBV4-3 to TRBJ1-1, with TRBD1 as a possible D gene (5 bases). The germline CDR1 and CDR2 sequences are LGHNA and YSLEER. The CDR3 totals 13 residues. Trimming pared 9 bases from V and 0 bases from J, leaving 11 bases between. The CDR3 DNA reads TGCGCCAGTAGCGGACAACTGAACACTGAAGCTTTCTTT. It codes for CASSGQLNTEAFF.

CDR3 DNA: TGTGCCAGCTCACCACCGAACAGGGGGACTTACGAGCAGTACTTC. The encoded protein is CASSPPNRGTYEQYF. V gene TRBV18 combines with J gene TRBJ2-7; TRBD1 matches 8 bases. V trimming: 0 bases; J trimming: 4 bases; junction bases outside the gene matches: 5. The CDR3 extends over 15 amino acids. Looked up from germline, CDR1 is KGHSH and CDR2 is LQKENI.

This clone was picked up one time. The chain is built from TRBV9 and TRBJ1-5; the D gene is possibly TRBD1 (5 bases). Deletions cut 3 bases from V and 0 bases from J, with 10 bases between. The germline CDR1 and CDR2 sequences are SGDLS and YYNGEE. This CDR3 is 15 amino acids long. The CDR3 nucleotides are TGTGCCAGCAGCGAGGCGGGGCATAGCAATCAGCCCCAGCATTTT. This encodes CASSEAGHSNQPQHF.

The table lists this clone with a few counts. This chain connects TRBV6-5 to TRBJ2-5; D perhaps matches TRBD2 (7 bases). The J call may be in error: the DNA end matches TRBJ2-7 better. CDR3 length equals 12 residues. Germline V lookup: CDR1 MNHEY, CDR2 SVGAGI. CDR3 DNA sequence: TGTGCCAGCGGGGAAGGGGGGGGCGAGCAGTACTTC. This gives the protein CASGEGGGEQYF.

The V call is TRBV2, the J call TRBJ2-5, with TRBD1 matching over 11 bases. This CDR3 contains 15 residues. The junction had 3 bases not matched to a gene; V was cut back by 1 base and J by 5 bases. Germline-derived CDR1 and CDR2 are SNHLY and FYNNEI. As DNA, the CDR3 is TGTGCCAGCAGTGAAGGTGGGACAGGGGGGGAGACCCAGTACTTC. Amino acids: CASSEGGTGGETQYF. Filled out from reference TRBV2 and TRBJ2-5, the complete variable domain reads EPEVTQTPSHQVTQMGQEVILRCVPISNHLYFYWYRQILGQKVEFLVSFYNNEISEKSEIFDDQFSVERPDGSNFTLKIRSTKLEDSAMYFCASSEGGTGGETQYFGPGTRLLVL.

The chain uses TRBV2 and TRBJ2-1; D is undetermined. Germline assignment: CDR1 SNHLY and CDR2 FYNNEI. V was cut by 2 bases and J by 15 bases, with 11 bases left in between. The CDR3 totals 11 residues. This chain's CDR3 is CASSERSLGFF. As DNA, the CDR3 is TGTGCCAGCAGTGAAAGGTCGTTGGGGTTCTTC.

J is TRBJ2-3 and V is TRBV5-1, with unresolved D. Germline CDR1 and CDR2: SGHRS and YFSETQ. This CDR3 region has 14 residues. Trimming took off 1 base at V and 3 bases at J, with 9 bases between the two ends. CDR3 bases: TGCGCCAGCAGCTTGAAGGGTCCTACAGATACGCAGTATTTT. It codes for CASSLKGPTDTQYF.

A remark on this clone: The sample contains more than one DNA sequence encoding this CDR3. V gene TRBV7-9 combines with J gene TRBJ1-1, with D perhaps TRBD1 (5 bases). CDR3 size: 15 residues. Per germline, CDR1 SEHNR and CDR2 FQNEAQ (reference sequence). Trimming shortened V by 0 bases and J by 0 bases, and 8 bases separated the two germline ends. CDR3 nucleotide sequence: TGTGCCAGCAGCTTAGCGACAGTTATGAACACTGAAGCTTTCTTT. It translates to CASSLATVMNTEAFF.

The chain employs TRBV10-3 and TRBJ2-3, with D possibly being TRBD1 (6 bases). The CDR3 is 14 amino acids. Trimming removed 6 bases at V and 2 bases at J, with 12 bases between. From germline, CDR1 is ENHRY and CDR2 SYGVKD. The CDR3 DNA reads TGTGCCATCAGACGACAGGACCTCACAGATACGCAGTATTTT. Translation gives CAIRRQDLTDTQYF.

This clone was detected only a few times. The chain links TRBV5-1 to TRBJ2-2, with 8 positions matching TRBD1. The CDR3 loop spans 18 amino acids. With 4 bases clipped from V and 5 bases from J, the junction kept 16 bases outside the gene matches. The germline V gene encodes CDR1 SGHRS and CDR2 YFSETQ. As DNA, the CDR3 is TGCGCCAGCAGCCCTAGGGGCACGGGGCAGGGGGCGACCGGGGAGCTGTTTTTT. Residues: CASSPRGTGQGATGELFF.

The CDR3 protein is CASDPGAVPWETQYF. CDR3 sequence (DNA): TGTGCCAGCGACCCCGGGGCAGTACCGTGGGAGACCCAGTACTTC. The rearrangement uses TRBV25-1 and TRBJ2-5; tentatively, D is TRBD1 or TRBD2 (5 bases each). Germline-derived CDR1 and CDR2 are MGHDK and SYGVNS. CDR3 length: 15 amino acids. V was cut by 8 bases and J by 5 bases, with 21 bases left in between.

The chain uses TRBV7-9 and TRBJ2-7; 9 nucleotides line up with TRBD1. The CDR3 is 15 amino acids. CDR1 and CDR2 from the germline V gene are SEHNR and FQNEAQ (reference sequence). V dropped 5 bases and J dropped 2; count of bases not matched to a gene: 7. CDR3 DNA sequence: TGTGCCAGCAGCGGGCCAGGGACAGGGACCTACGAGCAGTACTTC. Encoded protein: CASSGPGTGTYEQYF.

A few counts support this clone. The sample has other DNA sequences that encode this CDR3 too. V gene TRBV6-1 combines with J gene TRBJ2-3; D gene unclear. The CDR3 runs 10 residues. CDR1 and CDR2 from the germline V gene are MNHNS and SASEGT. Trimming removed 6 bases from V and 3 bases from J, with 1 base in between. The CDR3 sequence is CASRTDTQYF. The DNA of the CDR3 is TGTGCCAGCAGGACAGATACGCAGTATTTT.

The chain carries TRBV7-2 and TRBJ1-1; the D gene is possibly TRBD1 (5 bases). The germline gives CDR1 SGHTA, CDR2 FQGNSA. CDR3 length: 13 residues. Trimming stripped 5 bases from V and 1 base from J, with 8 bases between. CDR3 sequence (DNA): TGTGCCAGCAGCAAAGGGACGAACACTGAAGCTTTCTTT. This gives the protein CASSKGTNTEAFF. Looking up the rest from reference TRBV7-2 and TRBJ1-1 gives the full variable domain: GAGVSQSPSNKVTEKGKDVELRCDPISGHTALYWYRQSLGQGLEFLIYFQGNSAPDKSGLPSDRFSAERTGGSVSTLTIQRTQQEDSAVYLCASSKGTNTEAFFGQGTRLTVV.

The CDR3 region is CASSQMDRAYEQYF. The CDR3, as DNA: TGCGCCAGCAGCCAGATGGACAGAGCCTACGAGCAGTACTTC. This sequence joins TRBV5-1 and TRBJ2-7; a weak D match, TRBD1 (6 bases). The CDR3 has 14 residues. V lost 4 bases and J lost 2, with 13 bases in between. CDR1 is SGHRS and CDR2 is YFSETQ in the germline V gene.

The chain employs TRBV18 and TRBJ1-4; unclear D gene. Trimming removed 4 bases from V and 4 bases from J, with 25 bases in between. Germline V lookup: CDR1 KGHSH, CDR2 LQKENI. The CDR3 is 19 residues long. In DNA form, the CDR3 reads TGTGCCAGCTCACTAACCGCACGGACTACGCTTCGAATTAATGAAAAACTGTTTTTT. This codes for CASSLTARTTLRINEKLFF.

The gene calls are TRBV19 and TRBJ2-5; 11 bases map to TRBD1. CDR1 LNHDA and CDR2 SQIVND come from the germline V gene (reference sequence). Losses at the gene ends were 7 bases for V and 4 bases for J; bases not matched to a gene: 2. This CDR3 is built from 13 residues. The CDR3 DNA reads as TGTGCCAGTATGGACAGGGGGCGAGAGACCCAGTACTTC. Translation gives CASMDRGRETQYF. The full variable domain, in which reference TRBV19 and TRBJ2-5 provide the parts outside the CDR3, is DGGITQSPKYLFRKEGQNVTLSCEQNLNHDAMYWYRQDPGQGLRLIYYSQIVNDFQKGDIAEGYSVSREKKESFPLTVTSAQKNPTAFYLCASMDRGRETQYFGPGTRLLVL.

In the case of this clone: One end of the junction is discordant with germline, which a read error may explain. This rearrangement joins TRBV9 to TRBJ1-3; 8 bases align to TRBD1. This CDR3 contains 16 residues. Per germline, CDR1 SGDLS and CDR2 YYNGEE. This chain's CDR3 is CASSDGQGLRGSTIYF. The CDR3 nucleotides read TGTGCCAGCAGCGACGGACAGGGTTTGAGAGGAAGCACCATATATTTT. The full variable domain, with the rest looked up from reference TRBV9 and TRBJ1-3, is DSGVTQTPKHLITATGQRVTLRCSPRSGDLSVYWYQQSLDQGLQFLIQYYNGEERAKGNILERFSAQQFPDLHSELNLSSLELGDSALYFCASSDGQGLRGSTIYFGEGSWLTVV.

The CDR3 spells CASSLSRGTEAFF. The CDR3 coding sequence is TGTGCCAGCAGTTTGAGTAGAGGCACTGAAGCTTTCTTT. V gene TRBV28 combines with J gene TRBJ1-1; unclear D gene. Germline-derived CDR1 and CDR2 are MDHEN and SYDVKM. V was cut by 3 bases and J by 4 bases, with 9 bases left in between. There are 13 residues in the CDR3.

The chain recombines TRBV6-5 with TRBJ2-7; the match to TRBD2 covers 7 bases. V shed 2 bases and J 2 bases; nucleotides not matched to a gene: 0. This CDR3 spans 13 amino acids. Germline-derived CDR1 and CDR2 are MNHEY and SVGAGI. CDR3 DNA: TGTGCCAGCAGTTACCGGGAGGCCTACGAGCAGTACTTC. Its translation: CASSYREAYEQYF.

This chain uses TRBV6-1 with TRBJ2-1, with TRBD1 matching 9 bases. Germline assignment: CDR1 MNHNS and CDR2 SASEGT. V dropped 6 bases and J dropped 2; count of bases not matched to a gene: 5. CDR3 length equals 15 residues. The CDR3 loop is CASRVQGATYNEQFF. CDR3 sequence (DNA): TGTGCCAGCAGGGTACAGGGGGCTACCTACAATGAGCAGTTCTTC.